The 32 T cell receptor beta chains below come from one sample, sequenced in a study of human thymus T cells. Libraries were prepared by immunoSEQ multiplex PCR; TCRdb keeps only in-frame clonotypes and omits some of them. The table shows tens of thousands of clones, with 94% occurring only once. Material for sequencing was blood. Receptors were obtained from a boy less than two years old with a congenital heart defect but otherwise immunologically healthy.

The chain is built from TRBV14 and TRBJ2-1; perhaps D is TRBD1 or TRBD2 (8 bases each). The CDR3 totals 19 residues. In germline, CDR1 is SGHDN, CDR2 FVKESK. Trimming removed 4 bases at V and 0 bases at J, with 22 bases between. The CDR3 coding sequence is TGTGCCAGCAGCCCAGGGGGCGGGAGGACACAATCCTCCTACAATGAGCAGTTCTTC. It translates to CASSPGGGRTQSSYNEQFF.

The CDR3 region is CASSTGTKNTGELFF. The CDR3 region has the DNA TGTGCCAGTAGTACCGGGACTAAAAACACCGGGGAGCTGTTTTTT. This rearrangement joins TRBV19 to TRBJ2-2; 7 bases are shared with TRBD2. CDR3 length equals 15 residues. The V gene's germline CDR1 is LNHDA and CDR2 SQIVND (reference sequence). J was trimmed by 2 bases and V by 4 bases; bases with no gene match: 4.

The V and J genes are TRBV7-3 and TRBJ1-1; TRBD1 matches at 9 bases. Germline trimming cut 4 bases from V and 2 bases from J; bases unmatched to any gene: 2. CDR1 and CDR2 from the germline V gene are SGHTA and FQGTGA. The CDR3 runs 14 residues. CDR3 sequence: CASSSTGGNTEAFF. CDR3 bases: TGTGCCAGCAGCTCCACAGGGGGCAACACTGAAGCTTTCTTT.

The chain employs TRBV4-3 and TRBJ2-5, with 7 bases lining up with TRBD2. Germline trimming cut 0 bases from V and 2 bases from J; bases unmatched to any gene: 3. The length of the CDR3 is 15 residues. Germline values: CDR1 LGHNA, CDR2 YSLEER. CDR3 sequence (DNA): TGCGCCAGCAGCCAAGAAGTGGGGGGGCAAGAGACCCAGTACTTC. It encodes CASSQEVGGQETQYF.

V gene TRBV25-1 combines with J gene TRBJ2-3; no clear D gene. V was shortened by 2 bases and J by 3 bases, with 9 bases between the two germline ends. The CDR3 has 14 amino acids. Germline V gene data show CDR1 as MGHDK and CDR2 as SYGVNS. The CDR3 sequence: CASSERLGTDTQYF. In DNA, the CDR3 is TGTGCCAGCAGTGAAAGGCTGGGGACAGATACGCAGTATTTT.

The chain combines TRBV6-1 with TRBJ2-7, with 9 bases identical to TRBD2. The CDR3 consists of 14 residues. V lost 0 bases to trimming and J lost 3 bases; unmatched junction nucleotides: 0. CDR1 and CDR2 from the germline V gene are MNHNS and SASEGT. The CDR3, as DNA: TGTGCCAGCAGTGAAGCTAGCGGGAGCTACGAGCAGTACTTC. It translates to CASSEASGSYEQYF.

The V gene is TRBV5-1, the J gene TRBJ2-2; D not resolved. Per germline, CDR1 SGHRS and CDR2 YFSETQ. V shed 0 bases and J shed 4 bases, with 4 bases lying between them. The CDR3 is made up of 13 amino acids. The CDR3 sequence is CASSLGGTGELFF. CDR3 DNA: TGCGCCAGCAGCTTGGGGGGCACCGGGGAGCTGTTTTTT. Full variable domain (remainder filled in from reference TRBV5-1 and TRBJ2-2): KAGVTQTPRYLIKTRGQQVTLSCSPISGHRSVSWYQQTPGQGLQFLFEYFSETQRNKGNFPGRFSGRQFSNSRSEMNVSTLELGDSALYLCASSLGGTGELFFGEGSRLTVL.

The V and J genes are TRBV4-1 and TRBJ1-1; D unclear. V was trimmed by 0 bases and J by 1 base, leaving 6 bases between them. This CDR3 region has 14 residues. From germline, CDR1 is MGHRA and CDR2 YSYEKL. The CDR3 region is CASSQEGRNTEAFF. CDR3 bases: TGCGCCAGCAGCCAAGAGGGCAGGAACACTGAAGCTTTCTTT.

The gene calls are TRBV6-6 and TRBJ2-7; a weak D match, TRBD1 (6 bases). V lost 2 bases, J lost 2 bases, and 10 bases lay in between. Per germline, CDR1 MNHNY and CDR2 SVGAGI (reference sequence). The CDR3 is 14 residues long. The chain's CDR3 is CASSYLAGAYEQYF. CDR3 in DNA: TGTGCCAGCAGTTACCTCGCAGGGGCCTACGAGCAGTACTTC.

V usage is TRBV5-1 and J usage is TRBJ2-7; 8 nucleotides align to TRBD2. Germline CDR1 reads SGHRS; CDR2 reads YFSETQ. Trimming at V came to 0 bases and at J to 3 bases, leaving 2 bases not matched to a gene. CDR3 length: 14 amino acids. The CDR3 bases are TGCGCCAGCAGCTTGGTAGCGGGGAACTACGAGCAGTACTTC. Its protein product is CASSLVAGNYEQYF.

V and J are TRBV19 and TRBJ2-3, with 10 positions matching TRBD2. The J segment lost 5 bases and the V segment lost 1 base, leaving 6 bases of the junction unmatched. The CDR3 sequence is 16 residues long. The V gene's germline CDR1 is LNHDA and CDR2 SQIVND (reference sequence). The chain's CDR3 is CASSIGLAGARDTQYF. The CDR3 DNA reads as TGTGCCAGTAGTATAGGGCTAGCGGGGGCCCGAGATACGCAGTATTTT.

The J gene is TRBJ1-2, the V gene TRBV27; D is possibly TRBD1 (6 bases). The CDR3 has 19 residues. Trimming removed 6 bases from V and 4 bases from J, with 30 bases in between. The germline gives CDR1 MNHEY, CDR2 SMNVEV (reference sequence). CDR3 sequence reads: CASSPGGGPFRAGAYGYTF. Here the CDR3 DNA reads TGTGCCAGCAGCCCTGGAGGGGGGCCCTTCAGGGCAGGAGCCTATGGCTACACCTTC.

The genes are TRBV2 and TRBJ2-3; tentative D call: TRBD2 (5 bases). CDR1 SNHLY and CDR2 FYNNEI come from the germline V gene. V lost 4 bases to trimming and J lost 2 bases, with 13 bases between them. The CDR3 is made up of 15 amino acids. CDR3 sequence: CASSGEGAVTDTQYF. CDR3 nucleotides: TGTGCCAGCAGTGGCGAGGGAGCAGTCACAGATACGCAGTATTTT.

This clone was seen only once. The chain employs TRBV9 and TRBJ2-2; D gene ambiguous. The CDR3 loop spans 16 amino acids. Trimming took 7 bases from V and 4 from J, leaving 20 bases between them. Germline V gene lookup returns CDR1 SGDLS and CDR2 YYNGEE. The CDR3, as DNA: TGTGCCAGCGGTCGGCAAGGGTTCGGTGTCACCGGGGAGCTGTTTTTT. It yields the protein CASGRQGFGVTGELFF.

J is TRBJ1-2 and V is TRBV5-1; D is undetermined. The CDR3 has 15 amino acids. Germline lookup yields CDR1 SGHRS and CDR2 YFSETQ. V lost 4 bases and J 3 bases, leaving 16 bases between the germline ends. CDR3 DNA sequence: TGCGCCAGCAGCCCCGGGTCCCGAGGCGACTATGGCTACACCTTC. Its translation is CASSPGSRGDYGYTF.

The chain is built from TRBV7-2 and TRBJ2-7; TRBD1 or TRBD2 may be the D gene (5 bases each). The V end was cut by 2 bases, the J end by 5 bases, with 13 bases between. The CDR3 consists of 14 residues. CDR1 and CDR2 (germline): SGHTA, FQGNSA. CDR3 nucleotide sequence: TGTGCCAGCAGCTTAAACAGGAGAGGGGACGAGCAGTACTTC. It specifies CASSLNRRGDEQYF. The whole variable domain, remainder taken from reference TRBV7-2 and TRBJ2-7, is GAGVSQSPSNKVTEKGKDVELRCDPISGHTALYWYRQSLGQGLEFLIYFQGNSAPDKSGLPSDRFSAERTGGSVSTLTIQRTQQEDSAVYLCASSLNRRGDEQYFGPGTRLTVT.

This clone was seen once. The CDR3, as DNA: TGCGCCAGCAGCCAAGACGGGGACCTCCAAGATACGCAGTATTTT. Encoded protein: CASSQDGDLQDTQYF. V usage is TRBV4-3 and J usage is TRBJ2-3; D is perhaps TRBD1 or TRBD2 (5 bases each). CDR3 length equals 15 residues. The ends were cut back, 0 bases at V and 5 bases at J, with 12 bases in the middle. CDR1 LGHNA and CDR2 YSLEER come from the germline V gene.

V is TRBV4-1 and J is TRBJ2-5, with D perhaps TRBD2 (6 bases). This CDR3 has 17 amino acids. Germline values: CDR1 MGHRA, CDR2 YSYEKL. V was shortened by 0 bases and J by 4 bases, with 18 bases between the two germline ends. The CDR3 DNA is TGCGCCAGCAGCCAAGATCAGGAGGTTGGGGGAGGAGAGACCCAGTACTTC. This gives the protein CASSQDQEVGGGETQYF.

The chain uses TRBV28 and TRBJ2-7; D tentatively reads TRBD1 or TRBD2 (5 bases each). The germline CDR1 and CDR2 sequences are MDHEN and SYDVKM. The CDR3 covers 13 residues. The V gene lost 3 bases and the J gene lost 6 bases, with 12 bases spanning the gap. DNA for the CDR3: TGTGCCAGCAGTTTTCCCGGGACGGGCGAGCAGTACTTC. This gives the protein CASSFPGTGEQYF.

This chain uses TRBV7-9 with TRBJ1-1; no clear D. Trimming shortened V by 2 bases and J by 2 bases, and 9 bases separated the two germline ends. The CDR3 loop spans 14 amino acids. Germline V CDR1 and CDR2: SEHNR, FQNEAQ (reference sequence). Here the CDR3 DNA reads TGTGCCAGCAGCTTACAGAACTCTAACACTGAAGCTTTCTTT. Translating it yields CASSLQNSNTEAFF.

The count of this clone is one. The chain has TRBV6-1 and TRBJ2-7; the D is unclear. This CDR3 comprises 14 residues. Trimming took off 2 bases at V and 0 bases at J, with 8 bases between the two ends. Germline-derived CDR1 and CDR2 are MNHNS and SASEGT. The CDR3 DNA is TGTGCCAGCAGTGAACCAGGAGACTCCTACGAGCAGTACTTC. This translates into CASSEPGDSYEQYF.

A single count supports this clone. This chain uses TRBV7-2 with TRBJ1-3; D may be TRBD1 (6 bases). Trimming removed 1 base from V and 1 base from J, with 11 bases in between. In germline, CDR1 is SGHTA, CDR2 FQGNSA. This CDR3 region has 16 residues. CDR3 sequence (DNA): TGTGCCAGCAGCTTAGGCCCTACAGGGTCTGGAAACACCATATATTTT. Translated, it gives CASSLGPTGSGNTIYF.

This clone is a singleton in its sample. The rearrangement joins TRBV6-6 to TRBJ1-5, with 7 bases that match TRBD1. Germline V CDR1 and CDR2: MNHNY, SVGAGI (reference sequence). This CDR3 has 12 residues. V dropped 10 bases and J dropped 7; count of bases not matched to a gene: 7. The CDR3 bases are TGTGCCACCTACAAAGGGGGCCAGCCCCAGCATTTT. Its translation is CATYKGGQPQHF.

This chain connects TRBV2 to TRBJ1-2, with TRBD1 matching 12 bases. The V gene's germline CDR1 is SNHLY and CDR2 FYNNEI. J lost 4 bases, V lost 7 bases, and 4 bases had no gene match. The CDR3 is 14 amino acids. The CDR3 here is CASTGTGGAYGYTF. The CDR3 nucleotides are TGTGCCAGCACCGGGACAGGGGGCGCCTATGGCTACACCTTC.

V gene TRBV4-3 combines with J gene TRBJ1-2; tentatively, D is TRBD1 (5 bases). V was cut by 2 bases and J by 2 bases, with 9 bases left in between. Germline CDR1 is LGHNA and CDR2 is YSLEER. The length of the CDR3 is 14 residues. CDR3: CASSQTSGNYGYTF. The CDR3 bases are TGCGCCAGCAGCCAAACTTCAGGGAACTATGGCTACACCTTC.

This clone was recorded only once. V gene TRBV5-1 combines with J gene TRBJ2-1; 8 bases match TRBD2. After removal of 4 bases from V and 8 bases from J, the junction contained 8 bases not matched to a gene. Germline loops: CDR1 SGHRS, CDR2 YFSETQ. The CDR3 length is 14 residues. CDR3 residues: CASSTGGVLDEQFF. DNA for the CDR3: TGCGCCAGCAGCACCGGGGGGGTGCTGGATGAGCAGTTCTTC.

The chain recombines TRBV19 with TRBJ1-2; 7 nucleotides line up with TRBD1. There are 15 residues in the CDR3. Germline values: CDR1 LNHDA, CDR2 SQIVND (reference sequence). J was trimmed by 4 bases and V by 5 bases; bases with no gene match: 10. CDR3 in amino acids: CASSCAGQTCYGYTF. CDR3 DNA sequence: TGTGCCAGTAGTTGTGCGGGACAGACTTGCTATGGCTACACCTTC. Together with reference TRBV19 and TRBJ1-2, the CDR3 gives the full variable domain: DGGITQSPKYLFRKEGQNVTLSCEQNLNHDAMYWYRQDPGQGLRLIYYSQIVNDFQKGDIAEGYSVSREKKESFPLTVTSAQKNPTAFYLCASSCAGQTCYGYTFGSGTRLTVV.

This chain connects TRBV27 to TRBJ1-1; perhaps TRBD1 as D (6 bases). The germline gives CDR1 MNHEY, CDR2 SMNVEV (reference sequence). The CDR3 spans 14 residues. Trimming pared 8 bases from V and 1 base from J, leaving 14 bases between. CDR3 nucleotides: TGTGCCAGCTGTAACCTACAGGGGAACACTGAAGCTTTCTTT. This encodes CASCNLQGNTEAFF.

The V and J genes are TRBV28 and TRBJ2-5, with 9 bases identical to TRBD1. Trimming removed 4 bases from V and 2 bases from J; junction bases left unmatched: 5. This CDR3 contains 15 residues. The germline CDR1 and CDR2 sequences are MDHEN and SYDVKM. The DNA for the CDR3 is TGTGCCAGCAGTTCTCGGACAGGGGTACAAGAGACCCAGTACTTC. This sequence encodes CASSSRTGVQETQYF.

CDR3 residues: CASSIRGQGPDTQYF. In nucleotides, the CDR3 is TGTGCCAGTAGTATCAGGGGACAGGGCCCAGATACGCAGTATTTT. The genes are TRBV19 and TRBJ2-3; 9 nucleotides align to TRBD1. The CDR3 is 15 amino acids. V was clipped by 3 bases and J by 4 bases; unmatched bases: 5. Germline CDR1 and CDR2: LNHDA and SQIVND (reference sequence). Complete variable domain (other parts from reference TRBV19 and TRBJ2-3): DGGITQSPKYLFRKEGQNVTLSCEQNLNHDAMYWYRQDPGQGLRLIYYSQIVNDFQKGDIAEGYSVSREKKESFPLTVTSAQKNPTAFYLCASSIRGQGPDTQYFGPGTRLTVL.

This clone was recorded once. The chain carries TRBV2 and TRBJ2-3, with 10 bases aligning to TRBD1. The CDR3 runs to 14 residues. CDR1 SNHLY and CDR2 FYNNEI come from the germline V gene. With V trimmed by 8 bases and J by 3 bases, 5 bases remained unmatched. CDR3 sequence (DNA): TGTGCCAGCGGTTGGGACAGGGGTACAGATACGCAGTATTTT. Protein: CASGWDRGTDTQYF.

The chain has TRBV10-3 and TRBJ2-1; weak D call: TRBD2 (5 bases). Germline lookup yields CDR1 ENHRY and CDR2 SYGVKD. Deletions cut 2 bases from V and 4 bases from J, with 12 bases between. The CDR3 loop spans 15 amino acids. The CDR3 sequence is CAISEERTGYNEQFF. The CDR3 DNA sequence: TGTGCCATCAGTGAGGAGCGGACTGGATACAATGAGCAGTTCTTC.